This T cell receptor beta chain was sequenced for a study of blood T cell repertoires in COVID-19. This CDR3 spans 13 amino acids. Trimming removed 3 bases at V and 5 bases at J, with 10 bases between. Germline V gives CDR1 LGHNA, CDR2 YSLEER. TCRdb's table, derived via immunoSEQ multiplex PCR, lists solely in-frame clones and lacks some. The profile covers some 180,000 clones, with about 75% appearing a single time and roughly 8.7% taken by the ten largest. The chain joins TRBV4-3 to TRBJ1-2; D might be TRBD1 (6 bases). The sequence was obtained from a woman between 50 and 59 years old with active or convalescent COVID-19. The sample taken for sequencing was peripheral blood. The CDR3 loop is CASSHLGQYGYTF. The CDR3 DNA reads as TGCGCCAGCAGCCATCTCGGACAGTATGGCTACACCTTC.